This record concerns one T cell receptor (beta chain) sequence. Original analysis: Amplified reference gene primers provided the basis for estimating nucleated cell counts. Measured with immunoSEQ multiplex PCR; TCRdb has only the in-frame clones, and not every one. V, J and clone size are those of that table, while D and trimming were read from the DNA. The table includes about 220,000 clones, 90% detected once. The sample comes from a study of blood T cell repertoires in COVID-19. Across the study: From the United States, Italy and Spain came samples of acute and convalescent COVID-19.

Each exposed participant met a COVID-19 case in the 2 weeks preceding study entry. The V end lost 0 bases, the J end lost 7 bases, and 18 bases lay between the germline ends. The CDR3 has 16 amino acids. Germline assignment: CDR1 MNHEY and CDR2 SVGAGI. The specimen was PBMCs or T cells enriched from blood (not recorded which). The origin of this receptor is a young man who had been exposed to COVID-19. The chain carries TRBV6-5 and TRBJ1-2; a weak D match, TRBD1 (5 bases). CDR3 nucleotides: TGTGCCAGCAGTTACTCCGCCCTTAGCAGGGTTTTTGGCTACACCTTC. It is translated as CASSYSALSRVFGYTF.